This record looks at one T cell receptor beta chain sequence and its context. What it binds is unknown. TCRdb fed the RT-PCR reads into MiXCR, producing one record per CDR3 protein. The sample lists under 500,000 distinct CDR3 sequences, approximately 11% occurring once. The sample belongs to a study of response to subunit inactivated influenza vaccine. Study-wide findings and caveats: With each seasonal influenza vaccination, the authors suggested, few new T cells are recruited.

The material was PBMCs from blood, obtained 35 to 45 days after vaccination. This TCR was sampled from a man aged 45-65 years who received an inactivated influenza vaccine.

CDR3 protein: CASSLPGAYYNEQFF. CDR3 coding DNA: TGTGCCAGCAGCTTACCAGGGGCTTACTACAATGAGCAGTTCTTC. This chain links TRBV7-9 with TRBJ2-1; TRBD1 might be the D (6 bases). CDR1 and CDR2 from the germline V gene are SEHNR and FQNEAQ (reference sequence). The CDR3 sequence is 15 residues long. Between the trimmed V and J ends, which lost 2 bases and 3 bases, there was a span of 11 bases.